These 30 T cell receptor beta chains share one sample of origin, sequenced in a study of cytomegalovirus exposure and HLA in healthy donors. A multiplex PCR was run with 60 Vbeta primers and 13 Jbeta primers. Only in-frame clones appear in the TCRdb table, and some are missing; sequencing was by immunoSEQ multiplex PCR. Of 150,000 to 200,000 clones in the sample, about 77% were seen once. The sample consisted of PBMCs. The receptors were sampled from a man aged 55-75 years in good health and CMV-seronegative.

This chain uses TRBV2 with TRBJ1-5; D is perhaps TRBD1 (5 bases). This CDR3 contains 14 residues. Trimming stripped 7 bases from V and 0 bases from J, with 10 bases between. Germline values: CDR1 SNHLY, CDR2 FYNNEI. Here the CDR3 reads CASMRGGSNQPQHF. CDR3 DNA sequence: TGTGCCAGCATGAGGGGAGGTAGCAATCAGCCCCAGCATTTT.

This clone came up a few times. This chain uses TRBV7-9 with TRBJ1-1; D is possibly TRBD1 (6 bases). In germline, CDR1 is SEHNR, CDR2 FQNEAQ (reference sequence). The CDR3 totals 18 residues. V gave up 3 bases and J gave up 3 bases, with 23 bases separating them. CDR3 bases: TGTGCCAGCAGCTTCTTCCCCGCCAGACAAGGGGGGGACACTGAAGCTTTCTTT. Its translation: CASSFFPARQGGDTEAFF. The full variable domain, rest sourced from reference TRBV7-9 and TRBJ1-1, is DTGVSQNPRHKITKRGQNVTFRCDPISEHNRLYWYRQTLGQGPEFLTYFQNEAQLEKSRLLSDRFSAERPKGSFSTLEIQRTEQGDSAMYLCASSFFPARQGGDTEAFFGQGTRLTVV.

This clone was found a few times. The chain uses TRBV19 and TRBJ1-1; D uncertain. CDR3 length: 15 residues. Germline V CDR1 and CDR2: LNHDA, SQIVND (reference sequence). V was pared by 3 bases and J by 4 bases, with 15 bases between. DNA for the CDR3: TGTGCCAGTAGTATTGGAGTGGCAGTGCCCACTGAAGCTTTCTTT. Protein: CASSIGVAVPTEAFF.

V and J are TRBV25-1 and TRBJ2-1; 14 bases map to TRBD2. V was clipped by 5 bases and J by 8 bases; unmatched bases: 2. The CDR3 is 14 residues long. In germline, CDR1 is MGHDK, CDR2 SYGVNS. The CDR3 loop reads CASSRLAGGYEQFF. CDR3 bases: TGTGCCAGCAGTAGACTAGCGGGGGGGTATGAGCAGTTCTTC.

The chain employs TRBV5-1 and TRBJ1-3; weak D call: TRBD1 (6 bases). Looked up from germline, CDR1 is SGHRS and CDR2 is YFSETQ. The CDR3 totals 15 residues. Trimming left V 4 bases short and J 0 bases short, with 11 bases between. The DNA of the CDR3 is TGCGCCAGCAGCGAACAGGGAACCTCTGGAAACACCATATATTTT. Its translation: CASSEQGTSGNTIYF.

The CDR3 protein is CASRLTLQGAYGYTF. The CDR3 DNA follows: TGTGCCAGCAGGCTAACTTTACAGGGGGCTTATGGCTACACCTTC. The rearrangement joins TRBV6-5 to TRBJ1-2, with TRBD1 matching 9 bases. Per germline, CDR1 MNHEY and CDR2 SVGAGI. The CDR3 spans 15 residues. V lost 6 bases to trimming and J lost 5 bases; unmatched junction nucleotides: 10.

About this clone itself: Since no conserved phenylalanine or tryptophan closes the CDR3, a read error is the likely cause. The CDR3: CASSSRRLNSPLHL. Written as DNA, the CDR3 is TGTGCCAGCAGCAGTCGTCGATTGAATTCACCCCTCCACCTT. The V call is TRBV2, the J call TRBJ1-6; unclear D gene. The CDR3 extends over 14 amino acids. CDR1 SNHLY and CDR2 FYNNEI come from the germline V gene. Trimming pared 6 bases from V and 7 bases from J, leaving 13 bases between.

The rearrangement uses TRBV4-2 and TRBJ1-4; D remains unclear. The V gene's germline CDR1 is LGHNA and CDR2 YNFKEQ. CDR3 size: 17 residues. V dropped 1 base and J dropped 7 bases, with 19 bases sitting between them. The CDR3 region has the DNA TGTGCCAGCAGCCAAGGGGTCGGACCTTCGGAGGGTGAAAAACTGTTTTTT. This gives the protein CASSQGVGPSEGEKLFF.

The J gene is TRBJ2-7, the V gene TRBV30, with 10 nucleotides matching TRBD1. The CDR3 extends over 13 amino acids. V shed 6 bases, J shed 3 bases, and the junction held 5 bases outside the gene matches. Germline-derived CDR1 and CDR2 are GTSNPN and SVGIG (reference sequence). The CDR3 coding sequence is TGTGCCTGCTCCGGGACAGGGGACTACGAGCAGTACTTC. It yields the protein CACSGTGDYEQYF. The whole variable domain, remainder taken from reference TRBV30 and TRBJ2-7, is SQTIHQWPATLVQPVGSPLSLECTVEGTSNPNLYWYRQAAGRGLQLLFYSVGIGQISSEVPQNLSASRPQDRQFILSSKKLLLSDSGFYLCACSGTGDYEQYFGPGTRLTVT.

The V call is TRBV13, the J call TRBJ2-1; no clear D gene. Trimming left V 7 bases short and J 9 bases short, with 13 bases between. This CDR3 contains 12 residues. From germline, CDR1 is PRHDT and CDR2 FYEKMQ (reference sequence). CDR3 bases: TGTGCCAGCACCCCTGTACGAGGTGAGCAGTTCTTC. It is translated as CASTPVRGEQFF.

The chain links TRBV7-9 to TRBJ2-7, with 7 bases identical to TRBD1. The CDR3 extends over 16 amino acids. Germline CDR1 is SEHNR and CDR2 is FQNEAQ (reference sequence). Unmatched junction bases numbered 12, after V lost 5 bases and J lost 2 bases. The CDR3 reads CASSPGQAALTYEQYF. The CDR3 DNA reads as TGTGCCAGCAGCCCTGGACAGGCGGCGTTAACCTACGAGCAGTACTTC. The whole variable domain, remainder taken from reference TRBV7-9 and TRBJ2-7, is DTGVSQNPRHKITKRGQNVTFRCDPISEHNRLYWYRQTLGQGPEFLTYFQNEAQLEKSRLLSDRFSAERPKGSFSTLEIQRTEQGDSAMYLCASSPGQAALTYEQYFGPGTRLTVT.

CDR3 DNA: TGTGCCAGCAGTGATGGGCGGGTACAGCCCCAGCATTTT. Its translation is CASSDGRVQPQHF. The rearrangement joins TRBV2 to TRBJ1-5; D unclear. The V gene lost 3 bases and the J gene lost 7 bases, with 10 bases spanning the gap. The CDR3 contains 13 residues. CDR1 is SNHLY and CDR2 is FYNNEI in the germline V gene.

The gene calls are TRBV29-1 and TRBJ1-5; tentatively, D is TRBD1 (6 bases). The length of the CDR3 is 13 residues. With 5 bases removed from V and 1 base from J, the gap between germline ends came to 9 bases. Germline V gene data show CDR1 as SQVTM and CDR2 as ANQGSEA. The CDR3 loop is CSVQGSSNQPQHF. DNA of the CDR3: TGCAGCGTTCAGGGGAGCAGCAATCAGCCCCAGCATTTT.

The genes are TRBV5-1 and TRBJ1-2, with D perhaps TRBD1 (6 bases). The V end lost 0 bases, the J end lost 1 base, and 7 bases lay between the germline ends. Germline V CDR1 and CDR2: SGHRS, YFSETQ. The CDR3 runs 14 residues. The CDR3 region is CASSLGTDNYGYTF. The CDR3, as DNA: TGCGCCAGCAGCTTGGGGACAGATAACTATGGCTACACCTTC.

The chain carries TRBV28 and TRBJ1-5; possibly TRBD1 for D (6 bases). Trimming shortened V by 6 bases and J by 11 bases, and 20 bases separated the two germline ends. CDR1 and CDR2 from the germline V gene are MDHEN and SYDVKM. This CDR3 has 14 amino acids. The CDR3 loop is CASRRTGGRGTQHF. CDR3 sequence (DNA): TGTGCCAGCAGACGGACTGGGGGGAGGGGGACCCAGCATTTT.

The chain recombines TRBV5-7 with TRBJ1-3; D is unresolved. TRBV5-7 carries the ORF label, with uncertain function. The CDR3 contains 17 residues. The V end lost 4 bases, the J end lost 0 bases, and 17 bases lay between the germline ends. The CDR3 reads CASSPQADVSSGNTIYF. Written as DNA, the CDR3 is TGTGCCAGCAGCCCCCAAGCGGACGTCTCCTCTGGAAACACCATATATTTT.

This clone showed up just a few times. The chain combines TRBV5-4 with TRBJ2-7, with a tentative D call TRBD1 (5 bases). The CDR3 covers 15 residues. Trimming shortened V by 1 base and J by 0 bases, and 11 bases separated the two germline ends. Germline V gives CDR1 SGHNT, CDR2 YYREEE (reference sequence). The CDR3 nucleotides are TGTGCCAGCAGCTTGTGGGGCCGTTTCTCCTACGAGCAGTACTTC. It translates to CASSLWGRFSYEQYF.

This clone was counted once. V usage is TRBV27 and J usage is TRBJ1-1; unclear D gene. The CDR3 runs 12 residues. Trimming removed 8 bases at V and 2 bases at J, with 9 bases between. Germline CDR1 MNHEY, CDR2 SMNVEV (reference sequence). CDR3 sequence (DNA): TGTGCCAGCCGGGATTACAACACTGAAGCTTTCTTT. Translating gives CASRDYNTEAFF.

This chain uses TRBV15 with TRBJ2-7; TRBD2 might be the D (6 bases). CDR3 length equals 15 residues. Trimming stripped 3 bases from V and 6 bases from J, with 18 bases between. Germline values: CDR1 LNHNV, CDR2 YYDKDF (reference sequence). CDR3 DNA sequence: TGTGCCACCAGCAGCCCTGCGGGGTCCCCCGGCGAGCAGTACTTC. This sequence encodes CATSSPAGSPGEQYF.

The chain carries TRBV5-1 and TRBJ1-2; D gene unclear. V lost 0 bases, J lost 0 bases, and 9 bases lay in between. Per the germline V gene, CDR1 is SGHRS and CDR2 is YFSETQ. This CDR3 comprises 15 residues. CDR3 DNA: TGCGCCAGCAGCTTGGGGACTTCAGCTAACTATGGCTACACCTTC. This codes for CASSLGTSANYGYTF.

V gene TRBV5-4 combines with J gene TRBJ1-2; 8 bases agree with TRBD1. This CDR3 contains 12 residues. Germline V CDR1 and CDR2: SGHNT, YYREEE (reference sequence). With 4 bases clipped from V and 8 bases from J, the junction kept 4 bases outside the gene matches. CDR3 DNA: TGTGCCAGCAGCCCGGCAGGGGGCGGCTACACCTTC. Translated, it gives CASSPAGGGYTF.

The chain couples TRBV11-2 to TRBJ2-7; 8 nucleotides line up with TRBD1. J lost 2 bases, V lost 0 bases, and 6 bases had no gene match. CDR3 length: 16 residues. Germline V gives CDR1 SGHAT, CDR2 FQNNGV. CDR3 nucleotides: TGTGCCAGCAGCTTAGATTGGACAGGGCGGGCCTACGAGCAGTACTTC. Translating gives CASSLDWTGRAYEQYF.

The V and J genes are TRBV18 and TRBJ2-1; 13 bases line up with TRBD2. Germline V gene lookup returns CDR1 KGHSH and CDR2 LQKENI. Unmatched junction bases numbered 4, after V lost 6 bases and J lost 8 bases. The CDR3 loop spans 14 amino acids. The chain's CDR3 is CASSQLAGGHEQFF. The DNA of the CDR3 is TGTGCCAGCTCTCAACTAGCGGGAGGGCATGAGCAGTTCTTC.

The chain joins TRBV28 to TRBJ1-4, with TRBD1 matching over 7 bases. CDR3 length equals 14 residues. J was trimmed by 6 bases and V by 4 bases; bases with no gene match: 5. Germline V gene data show CDR1 as MDHEN and CDR2 as SYDVKM. CDR3 protein: CASSSTGWDEKLFF. The CDR3 DNA reads TGTGCCAGCAGTTCGACAGGGTGGGATGAAAAACTGTTTTTT.

The rearrangement joins TRBV25-1 to TRBJ2-7; 9 bases match TRBD2. V lost 4 bases to trimming and J lost 2 bases; unmatched junction nucleotides: 6. The CDR3 loop spans 15 amino acids. Germline CDR1 reads MGHDK; CDR2 reads SYGVNS. CDR3 loop: CASSAQRGATYEQYF. DNA for the CDR3: TGTGCCAGCAGTGCACAGCGGGGGGCTACCTACGAGCAGTACTTC.

This clone turned up a few times. This chain connects TRBV5-4 to TRBJ2-5; D is perhaps TRBD2 (7 bases). Germline CDR1 and CDR2: SGHNT and YYREEE (reference sequence). The CDR3 has 14 residues. V lost 6 bases to trimming and J lost 3 bases, with 15 bases between them. In DNA form, the CDR3 reads TGTGCCAGCAATGGCGGGGGCCCAAAAGAGACCCAGTACTTC. Its protein is CASNGGGPKETQYF.

The V gene is TRBV2, the J gene TRBJ1-6; D remains ambiguous. CDR1 SNHLY and CDR2 FYNNEI come from the germline V gene. Deletions cut 1 base from V and 0 bases from J, with 4 bases between. The CDR3 loop spans 15 amino acids. The CDR3 loop reads CASSEERSYNSPLHF. CDR3 DNA: TGTGCCAGCAGTGAAGAGCGCTCCTATAATTCACCCCTCCACTTT.

This sequence joins TRBV5-4 and TRBJ2-1; 10 bases align to TRBD2. The CDR3 runs 15 residues. V trimming: 4 bases; J trimming: 6 bases; junction bases outside the gene matches: 7. The germline V gene has CDR1 SGHNT and CDR2 YYREEE (reference sequence). The CDR3: CASSQAGGPFNEQFF. CDR3 DNA sequence: TGTGCCAGCAGCCAAGCGGGAGGGCCCTTCAATGAGCAGTTCTTC. The entire variable domain, with the rest obtained from reference TRBV5-4 and TRBJ2-1, is as follows: ETGVTQSPTHLIKTRGQQVTLRCSSQSGHNTVSWYQQALGQGPQFIFQYYREEENGRGNFPPRFSGLQFPNYSSELNVNALELDDSALYLCASSQAGGPFNEQFFGPGTRLTVL.

The rearrangement uses TRBV19 and TRBJ1-4; D unresolved. V was clipped by 7 bases and J by 6 bases, with 15 bases between them. This CDR3 contains 14 residues. Germline V gives CDR1 LNHDA, CDR2 SQIVND (reference sequence). The CDR3 region is CASTAFGGDEKLFF. CDR3 nucleotides: TGTGCCAGTACCGCGTTCGGAGGAGATGAAAAACTGTTTTTT.

The CDR3 spells CASSQDDRGSRNTIYF. DNA of the CDR3: TGCGCCAGCAGCCAAGATGACAGGGGTTCAAGAAACACCATATATTTT. The V and J genes are TRBV4-1 and TRBJ1-3, with TRBD1 identical over 8 bases. The CDR3 has 16 amino acids. The germline CDR1 and CDR2 sequences are MGHRA and YSYEKL. V lost 0 bases, J lost 5 bases, and 6 bases stayed unmatched.